Below are 10 T cell receptor beta chains sequenced from a single sample in a study of monozygotic twins with inflammatory bowel disease. TCRdb re-analyzed the 5' RACE reads; it lists each CDR3 protein once, without DNA. The repertoire table contains 70,000 to 95,000 distinct CDR3 sequences. Sequencing was performed on blood. The source is a human donor with ulcerative colitis or Crohn's disease, or a healthy co-twin of an affected twin (not recorded which).

The rearrangement joins TRBV20-1 to TRBJ1-1. CDR3 size: 12 residues. Germline CDR1 reads DFQATT; CDR2 reads SNEGSKA (reference sequence). The CDR3 sequence: CSVRDQNTEAFF.

The chain combines TRBV20-1 with TRBJ1-4. This CDR3 region has 12 residues. Germline loops: CDR1 DFQATT, CDR2 SNEGSKA (reference sequence). CDR3 sequence: CSANLEGEKLFF.

V usage is TRBV6-5 and J usage is TRBJ2-1; TCRdb designates TRBD1, a call that cannot be tested without DNA. The CDR3 covers 18 residues. CDR1 MNHEY and CDR2 SVGAGI come from the germline V gene. CDR3 amino acids: CASSYTTQGTSSYNEQFF.

The chain combines TRBV5-8 with TRBJ2-1. Germline lookup yields CDR1 SGHTS and CDR2 YDEGEE. The CDR3 consists of 15 residues. CDR3 sequence reads: CASSLVGYFYNEQFF.

The gene calls are TRBV2 and TRBJ2-1. The CDR3 is 14 amino acids. CDR1 is SNHLY, CDR2 FYNNEI, per germline. CDR3 amino acids: CASSDIRTYNEQFF.

The CDR3 loop is CASNSGASGANVLTF. The J gene is TRBJ2-6, the V gene TRBV28; TCRdb picks TRBD1, but there is no DNA to check that call. The CDR3 covers 15 residues. Germline values: CDR1 MDHEN, CDR2 SYDVKM.

The chain has TRBV7-6 and TRBJ2-1. The CDR3 extends over 13 amino acids. Looked up from germline, CDR1 is SGHVS and CDR2 is FNYEAQ. CDR3 region: CASSPLGWNEQFF.

This chain connects TRBV3-1 to TRBJ1-6. The CDR3 length is 15 residues. Germline V gene sequence: CDR1 LGHDT, CDR2 YNNKEL (reference sequence). CDR3 sequence reads: CASSQESSYNSPLHF.

J is TRBJ2-1 and V is TRBV6-4; absent DNA, TCRdb's TRBD1 call cannot be checked. The CDR3 is 15 residues long. Per the germline V gene, CDR1 is MRHNA and CDR2 is SNTAGT. The CDR3 region is CASRAPGESDNEQFF.

V is TRBV5-1 and J is TRBJ1-4; no DNA is available, so the TRBD1 call from TCRdb remains unchecked. Germline V gives CDR1 SGHRS, CDR2 YFSETQ. The CDR3 is 14 amino acids. CDR3 residues: CASSLGDRSEKLFF.